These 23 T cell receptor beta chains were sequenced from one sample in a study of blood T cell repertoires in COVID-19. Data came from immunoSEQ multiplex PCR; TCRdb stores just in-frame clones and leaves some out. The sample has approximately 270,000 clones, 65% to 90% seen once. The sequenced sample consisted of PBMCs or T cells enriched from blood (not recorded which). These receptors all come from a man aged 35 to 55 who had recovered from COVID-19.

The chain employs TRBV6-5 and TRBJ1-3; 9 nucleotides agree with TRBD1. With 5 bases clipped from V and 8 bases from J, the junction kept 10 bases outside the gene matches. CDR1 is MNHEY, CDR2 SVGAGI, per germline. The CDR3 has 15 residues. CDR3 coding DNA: TGTGCCAGCAGTCCAACAGGGGGCACACTTGACACCATATATTTT. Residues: CASSPTGGTLDTIYF.

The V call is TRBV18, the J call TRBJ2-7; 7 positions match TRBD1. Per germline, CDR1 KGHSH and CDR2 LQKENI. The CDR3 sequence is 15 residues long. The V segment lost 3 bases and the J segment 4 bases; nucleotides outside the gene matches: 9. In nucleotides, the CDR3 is TGTGCCAGCTCACCCGCGGACAGGCGCGAGTACGAGCAGTACTTC. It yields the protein CASSPADRREYEQYF.

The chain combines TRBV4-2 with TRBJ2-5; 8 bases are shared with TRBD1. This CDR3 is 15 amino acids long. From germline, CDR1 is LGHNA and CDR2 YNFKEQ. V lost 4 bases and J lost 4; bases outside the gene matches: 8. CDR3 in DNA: TGTGCCAGCAGCCGGGGTGGGACAGGCGGAGAGACCCAGTACTTC. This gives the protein CASSRGGTGGETQYF.

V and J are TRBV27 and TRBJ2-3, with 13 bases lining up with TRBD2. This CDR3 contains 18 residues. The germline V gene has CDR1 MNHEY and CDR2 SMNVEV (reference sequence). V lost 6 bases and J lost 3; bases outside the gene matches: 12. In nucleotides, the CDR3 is TGTGCCAGCAGCCTCGGGCCACTAGCGGGGGGGCCAACAGATACGCAGTATTTT. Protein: CASSLGPLAGGPTDTQYF.

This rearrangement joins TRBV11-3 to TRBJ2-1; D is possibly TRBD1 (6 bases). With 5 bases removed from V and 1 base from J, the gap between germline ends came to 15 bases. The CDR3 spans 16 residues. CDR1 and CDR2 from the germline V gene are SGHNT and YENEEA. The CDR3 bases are TGTGCCAGCAGCATGATGGGGGCTAGTTCCTACAATGAGCAGTTCTTC. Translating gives CASSMMGASSYNEQFF.

CDR3 bases: TGTGCCAGCAGCTACGGCGGGGGTGAGCAGTTCTTC. Translation gives CASSYGGGEQFF. J is TRBJ2-1 and V is TRBV14, with 7 bases matching TRBD2. The J segment lost 9 bases and the V segment lost 5 bases, leaving 4 bases of the junction unmatched. Germline CDR1 is SGHDN and CDR2 is FVKESK. There are 12 residues in the CDR3.

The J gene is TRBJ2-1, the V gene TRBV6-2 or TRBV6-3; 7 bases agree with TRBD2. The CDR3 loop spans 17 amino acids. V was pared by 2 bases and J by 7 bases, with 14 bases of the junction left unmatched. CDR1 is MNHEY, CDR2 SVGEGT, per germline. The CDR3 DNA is TGTGCCAGCAGTTACCCCACGCCTAGCGGTTTGGAAAATGAGCAGTTCTTC. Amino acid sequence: CASSYPTPSGLENEQFF.

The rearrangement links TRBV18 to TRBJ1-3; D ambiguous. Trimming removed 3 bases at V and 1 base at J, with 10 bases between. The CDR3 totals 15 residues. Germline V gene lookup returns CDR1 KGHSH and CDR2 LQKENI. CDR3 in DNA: TGTGCCAGCTCACCCCTTAGATTATCTGGAAACACCATATATTTT. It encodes CASSPLRLSGNTIYF.

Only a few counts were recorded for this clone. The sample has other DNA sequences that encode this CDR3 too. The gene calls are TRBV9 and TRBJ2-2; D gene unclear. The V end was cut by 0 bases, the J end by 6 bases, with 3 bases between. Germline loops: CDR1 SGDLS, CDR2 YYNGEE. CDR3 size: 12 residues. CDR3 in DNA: TGTGCCAGCAGCGTAGTATCCGGGGAGCTGTTTTTT. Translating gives CASSVVSGELFF.

DNA of the CDR3: TGTGCCAGCAGTTTAAGGAGTCTTTATAATTCACCCCTCCACTTT. It translates to CASSLRSLYNSPLHF. This sequence joins TRBV28 and TRBJ1-6; D gene uncertain. Germline CDR1 reads MDHEN; CDR2 reads SYDVKM. This CDR3 is 15 amino acids long. V was shortened by 2 bases and J by 4 bases, with 9 bases between the two germline ends. Complete variable domain (other parts from reference TRBV28 and TRBJ1-6): DVKVTQSSRYLVKRTGEKVFLECVQDMDHENMFWYRQDPGLGLRLIYFSYDVKMKEKGDIPEGYSVSREKKERFSLILESASTNQTSMYLCASSLRSLYNSPLHFGNGTRLTVT.

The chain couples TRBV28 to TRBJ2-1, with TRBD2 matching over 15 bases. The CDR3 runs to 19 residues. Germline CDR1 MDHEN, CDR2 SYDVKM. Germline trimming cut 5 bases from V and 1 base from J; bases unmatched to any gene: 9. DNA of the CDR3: TGTGCCAGCAGTCCACGGACTAGCGGGAGGGCCGGTTCCTACAATGAGCAGTTCTTC. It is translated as CASSPRTSGRAGSYNEQFF.

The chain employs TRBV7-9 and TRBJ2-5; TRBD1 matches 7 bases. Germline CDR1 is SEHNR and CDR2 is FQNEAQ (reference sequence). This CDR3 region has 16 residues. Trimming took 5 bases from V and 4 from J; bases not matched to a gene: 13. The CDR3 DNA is TGTGCCAGCAGCGACCCCGGGACAGCCTACCGAGAGACCCAGTACTTC. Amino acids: CASSDPGTAYRETQYF.

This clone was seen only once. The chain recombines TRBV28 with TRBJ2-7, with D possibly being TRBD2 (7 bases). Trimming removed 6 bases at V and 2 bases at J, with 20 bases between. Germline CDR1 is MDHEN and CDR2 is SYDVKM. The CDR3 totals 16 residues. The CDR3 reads CASSVLGRGQTYEQYF. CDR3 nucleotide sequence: TGTGCCAGCAGCGTCCTAGGGCGGGGGCAAACCTACGAGCAGTACTTC.

The CDR3 nucleotides read TGTGCCAGCTCACCCCAGGACAGGGGCGGGCAGCCCCAGCATTTT. Residues: CASSPQDRGGQPQHF. The chain uses TRBV18 and TRBJ1-5, with 9 bases matching TRBD1. The germline CDR1 and CDR2 sequences are KGHSH and LQKENI. V gave up 3 bases and J gave up 7 bases; unmatched junction bases: 7. CDR3 length: 15 residues.

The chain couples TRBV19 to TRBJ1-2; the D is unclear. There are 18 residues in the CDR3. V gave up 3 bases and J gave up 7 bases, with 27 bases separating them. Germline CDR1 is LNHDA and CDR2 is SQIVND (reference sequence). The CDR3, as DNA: TGTGCCAGTAGTATGGACGTCCACCTAATGGCACCGGGAGGTGGCTACACCTTC. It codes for CASSMDVHLMAPGGGYTF. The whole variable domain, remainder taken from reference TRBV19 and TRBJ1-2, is DGGITQSPKYLFRKEGQNVTLSCEQNLNHDAMYWYRQDPGQGLRLIYYSQIVNDFQKGDIAEGYSVSREKKESFPLTVTSAQKNPTAFYLCASSMDVHLMAPGGGYTFGSGTRLTVV.

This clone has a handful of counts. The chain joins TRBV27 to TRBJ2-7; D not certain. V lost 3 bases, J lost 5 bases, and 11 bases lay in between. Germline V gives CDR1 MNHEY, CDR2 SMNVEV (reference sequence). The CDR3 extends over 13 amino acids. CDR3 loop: CASSFSRFDEQYF. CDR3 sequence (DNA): TGTGCCAGCAGTTTCTCGAGGTTTGACGAGCAGTACTTC.

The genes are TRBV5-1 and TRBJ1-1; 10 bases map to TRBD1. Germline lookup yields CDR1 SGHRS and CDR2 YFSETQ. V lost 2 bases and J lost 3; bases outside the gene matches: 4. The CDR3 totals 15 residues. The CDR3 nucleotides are TGCGCCAGCAGCTTACGACAGGGGGCGGACACTGAAGCTTTCTTT. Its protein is CASSLRQGADTEAFF. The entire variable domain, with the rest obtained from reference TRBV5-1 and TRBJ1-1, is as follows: KAGVTQTPRYLIKTRGQQVTLSCSPISGHRSVSWYQQTPGQGLQFLFEYFSETQRNKGNFPGRFSGRQFSNSRSEMNVSTLELGDSALYLCASSLRQGADTEAFFGQGTRLTVV.

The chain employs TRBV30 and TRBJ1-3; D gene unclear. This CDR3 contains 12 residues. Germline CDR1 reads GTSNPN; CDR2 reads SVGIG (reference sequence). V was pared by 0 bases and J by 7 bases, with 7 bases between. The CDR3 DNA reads TGTGCCTGGAGTGTAAACAGTAACACCATATATTTT. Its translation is CAWSVNSNTIYF.

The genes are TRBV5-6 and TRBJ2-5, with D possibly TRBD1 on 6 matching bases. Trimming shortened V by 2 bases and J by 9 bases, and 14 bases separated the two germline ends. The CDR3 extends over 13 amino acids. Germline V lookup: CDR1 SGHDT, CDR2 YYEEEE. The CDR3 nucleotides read TGTGCCAGCAGCTTTTTGGAGCCAGGGGCCCAGTACTTC. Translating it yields CASSFLEPGAQYF.

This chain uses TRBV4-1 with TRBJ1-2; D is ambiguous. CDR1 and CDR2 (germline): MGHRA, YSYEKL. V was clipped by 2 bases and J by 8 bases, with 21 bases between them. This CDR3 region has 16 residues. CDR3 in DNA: TGCGCCAGCAGCCAATTAGGGAGATTGCGCACGGGGGGCTACACCTTC. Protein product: CASSQLGRLRTGGYTF.

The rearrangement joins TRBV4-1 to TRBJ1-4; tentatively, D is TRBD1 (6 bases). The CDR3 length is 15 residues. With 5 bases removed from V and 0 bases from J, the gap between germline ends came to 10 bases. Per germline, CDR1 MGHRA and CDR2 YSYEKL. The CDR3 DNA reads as TGCGCCAGCAGCATCCACAGGGCAACTAATGAAAAACTGTTTTTT. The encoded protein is CASSIHRATNEKLFF.

CDR3: CASSQDDGGLQPQHF. The CDR3, as DNA: TGCGCCAGCAGCCAAGATGACGGGGGGCTTCAGCCCCAGCATTTT. The chain is built from TRBV4-1 and TRBJ1-5; possible D gene TRBD1, 6 bases. Trimming took 0 bases from V and 6 from J, leaving 12 bases between them. The CDR3 has 15 residues. CDR1 MGHRA and CDR2 YSYEKL come from the germline V gene.

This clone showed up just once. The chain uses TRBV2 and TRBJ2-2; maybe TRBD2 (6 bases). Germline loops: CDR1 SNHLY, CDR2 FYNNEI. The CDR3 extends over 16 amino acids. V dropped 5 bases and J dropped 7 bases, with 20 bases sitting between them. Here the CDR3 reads CASSRLRERTDGELFF. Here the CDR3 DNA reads TGTGCCAGCAGTCGGCTACGGGAGCGGACGGACGGGGAGCTGTTTTTT.